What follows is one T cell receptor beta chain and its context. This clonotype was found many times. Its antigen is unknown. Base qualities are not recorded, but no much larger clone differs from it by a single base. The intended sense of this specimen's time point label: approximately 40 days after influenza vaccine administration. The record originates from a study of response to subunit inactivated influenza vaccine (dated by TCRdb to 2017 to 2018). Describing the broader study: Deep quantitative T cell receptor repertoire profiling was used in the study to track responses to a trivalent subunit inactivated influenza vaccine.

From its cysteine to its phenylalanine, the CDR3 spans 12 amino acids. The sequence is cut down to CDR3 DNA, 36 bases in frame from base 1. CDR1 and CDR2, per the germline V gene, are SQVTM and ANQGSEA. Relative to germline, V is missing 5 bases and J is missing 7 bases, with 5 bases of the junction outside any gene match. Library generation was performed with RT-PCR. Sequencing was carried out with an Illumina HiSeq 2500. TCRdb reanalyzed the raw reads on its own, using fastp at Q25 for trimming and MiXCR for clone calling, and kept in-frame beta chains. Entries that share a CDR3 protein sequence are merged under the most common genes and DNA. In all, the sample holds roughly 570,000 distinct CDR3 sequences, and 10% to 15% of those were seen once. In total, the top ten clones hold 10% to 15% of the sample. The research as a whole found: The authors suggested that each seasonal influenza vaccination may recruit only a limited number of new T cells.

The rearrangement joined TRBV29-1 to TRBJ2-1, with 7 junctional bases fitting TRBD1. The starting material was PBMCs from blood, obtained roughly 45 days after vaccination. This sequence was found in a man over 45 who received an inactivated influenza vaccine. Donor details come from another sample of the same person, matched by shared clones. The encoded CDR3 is CSVTKTGNEQFF. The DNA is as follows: TGCAGCGTTACCAAGACAGGGAATGAGCAGTTCTTC.